Listed below are T cell receptor beta chains from one sample, sequenced in a study of cytomegalovirus exposure and HLA in healthy donors. Libraries were prepared by immunoSEQ multiplex PCR; TCRdb keeps only in-frame clonotypes and omits some of them. The table shows roughly 200,000 clones, with roughly 78% occurring only once. Sample: PBMCs. The receptors originated from a woman between 40 and 50 years old in good health and CMV-seronegative. The CDR3 runs from the conserved cysteine through the conserved F or W. D genes are given only for firm matches.

TRBV7-8	.	CASSFRGGTYEQYF
TRBV6-1	TRBD1	CASRGQLHYEQYF
TRBV2	.	CASSGTSGHGNSYEQYF
TRBV4-2	TRBD2	CASSQGGRFYEQYF
TRBV9	TRBD2	CASSVGMREDLQETQYF
TRBV4-2	.	CASSQVRGQNLAAYEQYF
TRBV6-1	TRBD2	CASSEKELAGRYEQFF
TRBV5-1	.	CASSSVPGATNEKLFF
TRBV7-9	TRBD1	CASSFGQGKEAFF
TRBV29-1	.	CSVGREGTEAFF
TRBV5-6	.	CASSLTGNTQYF
TRBV30	.	CAFINTEAFF
TRBV7-3	.	CASSLQRAFF
TRBV29-1	.	CSVEGRTEAFF
TRBV5-4	TRBD1	CASSSTGGSQPQHF
TRBV7-2	TRBD2	CASSLEAGGSYEQYF
TRBV11-2	TRBD2	CASSILAGSSYNEQFF
TRBV5-4	.	CASTPAGGTEAFF
TRBV29-1	.	CSVVKGDLYEQYF
TRBV7-2	.	CASSLDTYSSYEQYF
TRBV7-2	TRBD2	CASSLGWSSGTSSYNEQFF
TRBV19	.	CASSTLHEQYF
TRBV30	.	CAWSPFMETSGNTIYF
TRBV10-2	.	CASGGTGETQYF
TRBV30	TRBD1	CAWSPTGGRGYTF
TRBV29-1	.	CSAAERLAWNEQFF
TRBV7-6	.	CASSQGGTSYEQYF
TRBV5-1	TRBD2	CASSGGLYNEQFF
TRBV4-1	.	CASSQVNRVSQPQHF
TRBV15	TRBD1	CATSRSRQGAVTGELFF
TRBV15	.	CATSRDAAGNEQFF
TRBV5-1	TRBD1	CASSDDGTGYNEQFF
TRBV11-2	.	CASSALLNPTDTQYF
TRBV5-1	.	CASSLADSYNSPLHF
TRBV4-3	.	CASSQEELGNYEQYF
TRBV5-1	TRBD1	CASSPGDRDGNEKLFF
TRBV27	.	CASSLGGWFDSPLHF
TRBV21-1	.	CASSGGQSRGFGNTIYF
TRBV30	.	CAWSVSGQARAQYF
TRBV11-2	.	CASSLRRKTQYF
TRBV30	TRBD1	CAYGQGHQPQHF